The present entry profiles one T cell receptor beta chain with its context. Its antigen has not been determined. No base quality values were provided; no much bigger clone lies one nucleotide off. The germline V gene encodes CDR1 LNHNV and CDR2 YYDKDF (reference sequence). From the cysteine up to the phenylalanine, the CDR3 has a length of 16 residues. Left in the record is the CDR3 DNA by itself, 48 bases read in frame from the first base. Germline trimming amounts to 1 base on V and 3 bases on J, with 3 as the count of junction bases outside the gene matches. This record belongs to a study of shared clonotypes between healthy human individuals (dated by TCRdb to the early 2020s). About the investigation overall: The cohort comprised two women and a few men aged 18 to 49 years. For each donor, CD4 naive and CD4 memory were each given three plates, CD8 naive was given two plates, and CD8 memory was given one plate. To estimate repertoire size and how much clonotype sharing occurs between individuals, the study deeply sequenced the blood TCR repertoires of several healthy adults. Different laboratories and diverse techniques were used to prepare libraries and sequence TCR repertoires, to increase sequencing depth and limit assay-specific biases. Between about 0.8 and 9 billion PBMCs per donor were obtained by leukapheresis. What the research found in general, with its limitations: Pairwise subsampling indicated that sequencing depth was expected to affect the degree of clonotype sharing among donors. When several donors were compared, the shared fraction of clonotypes was 5% to 6.5% for naive CD4, around 4% for naive CD8, roughly 2.3% for memory CD4, and around 0.4% for memory CD8. Clonotypes shared by all four sorted-subset donors showed higher generation probabilities than non-shared clonotypes. Because the study included only a small number of donors, the genetic and exposure-history diversity represented was limited. Rarefaction of sorted-subset datasets indicated incomplete sequencing despite the large sequencing depth. Sampling was restricted to blood, and TCR repertoires in tissues likely differ from the TCR repertoires found in blood. Naive subsets generally had larger estimated clonotype richness than memory subsets.

The donors were healthy, HIV-negative adults who had no recently reported acute infections or vaccinations. Every donor was a Caucasian adult residing in Nashville, Tennessee, USA. CD4+ T cells were enriched through magnetic negative selection, after which naive cells were positively selected on CD45RA and the remaining negative fraction served as the memory subset. Blood was collected by leukapheresis, and PBMCs were isolated by Ficoll-Histopaque density gradient centrifugation and then cryopreserved in liquid nitrogen vapor phase. Analytical flow cytometry was used to check the purity and quantity of every magnetically sorted T cell population. Each sorted fraction had its genomic DNA isolated and then quantified by UV absorbance on a Nanodrop 2000c. Using the deep immunoSEQ assay, multiplex PCR amplified TCR CDR3 regions from genomic DNA. Genomic DNA extracted from each cell subset was distributed evenly over all wells of several immunoSEQ 96-well plates, and each plate served as one replicate. For sorted subsets, around 200 ng genomic DNA, equal to about 30,000 T cell genomes, was loaded into each replicate PCR. Purified libraries were quantified with a Qubit 3.0 fluorometer, sized on a Bioanalyzer 2100, and re-quantified with the KAPA Library Quantification kit. Each immunoSEQ 96-well plate was sequenced on its own single-read 150-cycle Illumina NextSeq 550 flow cell. The authors' pipeline ran thus. The immunoSEQ output contained only junctional sequences without quality scores, so filtering could not match that applied to full-length reads. To assign V/J genes and CDR3, sequences were annotated against IMGT germline references using PyIR, a Python wrapper for IgBLAST v1.9. Any read was removed if the V/J assignment was weak (E-value above 1e-6), the CDR3 was missing, or the read contained stop codons, out-of-frame junctions, or ambiguous translated residues. V3J clonotypes were defined as sequences sharing the same inferred V gene, J gene, and CDR3 amino acid sequence. The percentage overlap between two repertoires was calculated by dividing the number of shared unique clonotypes by the size of the smaller repertoire. Three approaches were used to assess repertoire richness: RTK rarefaction, the Chao1 estimator, and Recon v2.1 estimates of unobserved clonotypes. For all TCRbeta clonotypes obtained by the gDNA method from a few donors, generation probabilities were computed with OLGA. TCRdb stores this immuneACCESS table with in-frame sequences only. Part of the clones is absent; in the studies checked, under half of the shortfall reflects unresolved V genes, and no reason is known for the rest. V, J and clone size were drawn from that table, and D and trimming were deduced from the DNA. Across this sample there are some 2,500,000 clones, with about 90% seen only once. The ten largest clones capture more than 0.35% of the sample.

The sequence was obtained from a man aged 18 to 29 in good health. Some clones in this sample may be carry-over from other donors' samples. This chain is built from TRBV15 and TRBJ1-3; the central 10 bases match TRBD1. Sequenced input: naive CD4+ T cells from PBMCs. The cell subset or site tag for this specimen amounts to: CD45RA+ positively selected. The CDR3 corresponds to CATSRGQGAFGNTIYF. The DNA sequence reads TGTGCCACCAGCAGAGGACAGGGGGCGTTTGGAAACACCATATATTTT.